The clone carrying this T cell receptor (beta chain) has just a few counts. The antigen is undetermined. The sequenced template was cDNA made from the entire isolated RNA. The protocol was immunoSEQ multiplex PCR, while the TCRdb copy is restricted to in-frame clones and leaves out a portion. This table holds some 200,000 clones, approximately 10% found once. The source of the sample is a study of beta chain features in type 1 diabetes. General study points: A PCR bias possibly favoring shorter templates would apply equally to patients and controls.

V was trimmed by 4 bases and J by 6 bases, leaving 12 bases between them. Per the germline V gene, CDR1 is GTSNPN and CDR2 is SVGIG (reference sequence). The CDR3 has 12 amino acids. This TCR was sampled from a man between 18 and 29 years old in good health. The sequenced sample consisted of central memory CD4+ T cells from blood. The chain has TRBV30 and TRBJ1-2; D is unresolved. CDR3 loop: CAWTARADGYTF. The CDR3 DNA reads TGTGCCTGGACGGCCCGGGCGGATGGCTACACCTTC.